The entry that follows covers one T cell receptor (beta chain) sequence. What it recognizes is unknown. V was pared by 5 bases and J by 2 bases, with 4 bases of the junction left unmatched. Germline V lookup: CDR1 MNHEY, CDR2 SMNVEV (reference sequence). This CDR3 is built from 14 residues. Use of 60 Vbeta and 13 Jbeta primers characterized the PCR. Original handling: Among the unique TCR beta chains that a later analysis counted, 75 million to 85 million in all, 9.5 million to 11 million were shared. The protocol was immunoSEQ multiplex PCR, while the TCRdb copy is restricted to in-frame clones and leaves out a portion. The DNA was the basis for D and trimming; V, J and clone size are from that table. The sample has 100,000 to 150,000 clones; about 85% are singletons. This sample was taken from a study of cytomegalovirus exposure and HLA in healthy donors. Study-wide results and limits: In a later analysis, an Asian-associated ancestry cluster reportedly showed fewer N-insertions than the approximately 700-donor mean. A later analysis by the authors found several of the most significant clusters apparently linked to common viral pathogens.

The sample was PBMCs. The receptor's source is a boy aged 5-17 years in good health and CMV-seronegative. The chain recombines TRBV27 with TRBJ2-7; 9 bases match TRBD1. CDR3 amino acids: CASSAGQGPYEQYF. The CDR3 region has the DNA TGTGCCAGCAGTGCGGGACAGGGCCCCTACGAGCAGTACTTC.